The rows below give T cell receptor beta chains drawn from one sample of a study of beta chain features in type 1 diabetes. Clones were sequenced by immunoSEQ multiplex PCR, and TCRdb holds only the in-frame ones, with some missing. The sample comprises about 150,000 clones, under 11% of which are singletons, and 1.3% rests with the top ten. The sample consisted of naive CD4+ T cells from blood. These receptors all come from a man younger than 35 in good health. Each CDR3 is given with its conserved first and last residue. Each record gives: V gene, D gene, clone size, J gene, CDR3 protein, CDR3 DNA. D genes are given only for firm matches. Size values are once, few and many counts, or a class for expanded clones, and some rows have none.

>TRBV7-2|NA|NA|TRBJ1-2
CASSSETGDYGYTF
TGTGCCAGCAGCTCCGAGACAGGAGACTATGGCTACACCTTC
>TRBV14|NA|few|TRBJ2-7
CASSPPGRVYEQYF
TGTGCCAGCAGCCCCCCCGGCAGGGTTTACGAGCAGTACTTC
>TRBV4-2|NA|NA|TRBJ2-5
CASSQGDWEETQYF
TGTGCCAGCAGCCAAGGGGACTGGGAAGAGACCCAGTACTTC
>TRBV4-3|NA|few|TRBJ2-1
CASSQGSLSSNEQFF
TGCGCCAGCAGCCAAGGCTCGCTATCCTCCAATGAGCAGTTCTTC
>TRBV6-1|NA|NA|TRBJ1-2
CASSERGYGYTF
TGTGCCAGCAGTGAACGGGGCTATGGCTACACCTTC
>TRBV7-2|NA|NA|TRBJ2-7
CASSPQRVAGGLYEQYF
TGTGCCAGCAGCCCCCAGCGGGTGGCAGGGGGTCTCTACGAGCAGTACTTC
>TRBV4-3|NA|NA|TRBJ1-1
CASSQLGGERAFF
TGCGCCAGCAGCCAACTAGGCGGTGAGAGGGCTTTCTTT
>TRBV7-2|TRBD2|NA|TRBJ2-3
CASSLDERGSDTDTQYF
TGTGCCAGCAGCTTAGATGAGCGGGGGTCTGACACAGATACGCAGTATTTT
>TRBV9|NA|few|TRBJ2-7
CASSSGHLSEQYF
TGTGCCAGCAGCTCGGGACATCTAAGCGAGCAGTACTTC
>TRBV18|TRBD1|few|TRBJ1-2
CASSPGQVNYGYTF
TGTGCCAGCTCACCGGGACAGGTTAACTATGGCTACACCTTC
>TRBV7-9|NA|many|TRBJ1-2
CASSLSQAWGYTF
TGTGCCAGCAGCTTGAGCCAGGCTTGGGGCTACACCTTC
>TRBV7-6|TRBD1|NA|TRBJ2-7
CASSLVGQGEQYF
TGTGCCAGCAGCTTAGTAGGACAGGGAGAGCAGTACTTC
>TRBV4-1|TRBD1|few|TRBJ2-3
CASSQAGTADTQYF
TGCGCCAGCAGCCAAGCCGGGACAGCAGATACGCAGTATTTT
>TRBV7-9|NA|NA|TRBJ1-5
CASSLDGGLPQHF
TGTGCCAGCAGCTTAGATGGCGGGTTGCCCCAGCATTTT
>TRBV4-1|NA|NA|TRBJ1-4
CASSQDSGGRGSWEKLFF
TGCGCCAGCAGCCAAGATTCGGGGGGTAGGGGTTCGTGGGAAAAACTGTTTTTT
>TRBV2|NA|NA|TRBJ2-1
CASSEATPGGYNEQFF
TGTGCCAGCAGTGAAGCGACGCCCGGAGGCTACAATGAGCAGTTCTTC
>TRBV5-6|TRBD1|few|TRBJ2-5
CASSLAGTGDQETQYF
TGTGCCAGCAGCTTGGCCGGGACAGGGGACCAAGAGACCCAGTACTTC
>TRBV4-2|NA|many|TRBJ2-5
CASSLKQDGETQYF
TGTGCCAGCAGCCTAAAACAGGACGGGGAGACCCAGTACTTC
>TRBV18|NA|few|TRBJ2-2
CASSPVQNTGELFF
TGTGCCAGCTCACCGGTACAGAACACCGGGGAGCTGTTTTTT
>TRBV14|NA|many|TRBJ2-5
CASRARGETQYF
TGTGCCAGCAGAGCTAGGGGAGAGACCCAGTACTTC
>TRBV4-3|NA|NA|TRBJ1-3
CASSQEGRLWSSNTIYF
TGCGCCAGCAGCCAAGAGGGCAGATTGTGGTCGTCGAACACCATATATTTT
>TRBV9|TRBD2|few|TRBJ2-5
CASSASGGNQETQYF
TGTGCCAGCAGCGCTAGCGGGGGGAACCAAGAGACCCAGTACTTC
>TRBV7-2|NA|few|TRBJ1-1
CASSWGLRNTEAFF
TGTGCCAGCAGTTGGGGACTTCGGAACACTGAAGCTTTCTTT
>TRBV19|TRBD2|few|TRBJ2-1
CASSILAGGSTNEQFF
TGTGCCAGTAGTATCCTAGCGGGGGGATCGACCAATGAGCAGTTCTTC
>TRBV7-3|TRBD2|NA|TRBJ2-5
CASSPSSGTSSETQYF
TGTGCCAGCAGCCCATCCTCCGGGACTAGCAGCGAGACCCAGTACTTC
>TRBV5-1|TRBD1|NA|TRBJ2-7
CASSVPQGGEQYF
TGCGCCAGCAGCGTCCCACAGGGGGGCGAGCAGTACTTC
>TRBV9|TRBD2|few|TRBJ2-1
CASSVIAGSYNEQFF
TGTGCCAGCAGCGTCATAGCGGGCTCCTACAATGAGCAGTTCTTC
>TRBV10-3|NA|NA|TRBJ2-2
CAISESGPAPSGELFF
TGTGCCATCAGTGAGTCCGGCCCAGCGCCATCCGGGGAGCTGTTTTTT
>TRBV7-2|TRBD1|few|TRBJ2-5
CASSSDRGETQYF
TGTGCCAGCAGCTCGGACAGGGGGGAGACCCAGTACTTC
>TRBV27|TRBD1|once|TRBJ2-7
CASSLSGTGVHEQYF
TGTGCCAGCAGTTTATCAGGGACAGGGGTCCACGAGCAGTACTTC
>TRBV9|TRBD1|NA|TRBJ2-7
CASSVQGDMDEQYF
TGTGCCAGCAGCGTACAGGGGGATATGGACGAGCAGTACTTC
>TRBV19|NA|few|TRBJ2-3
CASSISRIIITDTQYF
TGTGCCAGTAGTATATCGAGAATCATAATCACAGATACGCAGTATTTT
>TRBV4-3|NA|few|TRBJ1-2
CASSQDQAPLGYTF
TGCGCCAGCAGCCAAGATCAGGCCCCTTTGGGCTACACCTTC
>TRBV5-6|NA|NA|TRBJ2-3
CASSLVLGGISTDTQYF
TGTGCCAGCAGCTTGGTTTTAGGGGGAATTAGCACAGATACGCAGTATTTT
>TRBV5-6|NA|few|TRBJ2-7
CASSLFSYEQYF
TGTGCCAGCAGCTTGTTCTCGTACGAGCAGTACTTC
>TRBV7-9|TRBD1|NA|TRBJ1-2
CASSLGRTGTLLYGYTF
TGTGCCAGCAGCTTAGGGAGGACAGGGACCCTTCTCTATGGCTACACCTTC
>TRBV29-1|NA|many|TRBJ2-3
CSVDEVLGTDTQYF
TGCAGCGTTGATGAGGTGCTGGGCACAGATACGCAGTATTTT
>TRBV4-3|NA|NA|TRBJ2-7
CASSQTGYGEQYF
TGCGCCAGCAGCCAAACAGGGTATGGCGAGCAGTACTTC
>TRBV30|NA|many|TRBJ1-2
CAWKGTGLLSTF
TGTGCCTGGAAGGGTACAGGGTTGCTATCCACCTTC
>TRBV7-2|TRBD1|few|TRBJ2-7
CASSPSGQGYEQYF
TGTGCCAGCAGCCCCTCCGGACAGGGGTACGAGCAGTACTTC
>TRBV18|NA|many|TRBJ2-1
CASSPPGGEQFF
TGTGCCAGCTCACCACCGGGGGGTGAGCAGTTCTTC
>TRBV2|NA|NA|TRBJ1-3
CASEGNTIYF
TGTGCCAGTGAGGGAAACACCATATATTTT
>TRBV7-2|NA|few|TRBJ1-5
CASGGGVGQPQHF
TGTGCCAGCGGTGGAGGGGTAGGTCAGCCCCAGCATTTT
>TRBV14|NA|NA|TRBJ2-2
CASSLGTPLTGELFF
TGTGCCAGCAGCCTAGGGACACCCCTCACCGGGGAGCTGTTTTTT